The TCR beta chain under discussion was sequenced for a study of blood T cell repertoires in COVID-19 (TCRdb year 2020). A note on the overall study: The collaborator samples originated in the United States, Italy and Spain and spanned the acute and convalescent phases of COVID-19. The prospective study material was composed of cDNA or gDNA derived from T cells, B-cell-depleted T cells, or PBMCs. Subjects who had been exposed to COVID-19, were actively infected with it, or had recovered from it provided the deeply sampled blood TCRbeta repertoires that made up the dataset. The repertoires were released in a freely available public database meant as a resource for research on the immune response to SARS-CoV-2. The samples were drawn from two sources: the first 160 participants of the ongoing ImmuneRACE study, and 1,000 to 1,500 subjects contributed by 6 global collaborators. Nearly every sample came with metadata listing a de-identified subject ID, COVID-19 status, age in years and sex. Where available, HLA class I and class II types were taken from metadata supplied by the sample provider and were not determined by assay-based typing.

The immunoSEQ Assay, a bias-controlled multiplex PCR, was used to amplify TCRbeta CDR3 regions from genomic DNA. Per the source publication's procedure: Nucleated cell counts per sample were estimated from amplification of reference gene primers within the assay. To quantify the absolute abundance of each unique TCRbeta CDR3 rearrangement, sequence reads were collapsed and filtered. For each sample, productive Simpson clonality was calculated by taking the square root of Simpson's diversity index across productive rearrangements. Here the immuneACCESS table is served through TCRdb, limited to in-frame sequences with V and J called. Missing clones are a known gap in these copies; in checked studies unresolved V genes cover under half, and the rest lacks a known reason. V and J calls and clone size are given by that table; D and trimming were obtained from the DNA. The sample includes a few hundred thousand clones, with approximately 80% observed a single time. The ten largest clonotypes hold less than 3.5% of the sample.

The investigation overall reported the following: How much clinical and demographic metadata was included differed by source and by participant, and the metadata was provided uncurated.

Collaborating institutions collected whole blood in K2EDTA tubes following their own protocols. For TCRbeta analysis, collaborators shipped samples in one of three forms: frozen whole blood, isolated PBMCs, or DNA extracted from either of those sample types. In the case of this clone: Its specific antigen is unknown. Per-nucleotide qualities are absent, and no much larger clonotype sits a single base away.

The source material was peripheral blood. The receptor was derived from a woman aged 18 to 35 with acute or convalescent COVID-19.

This receptor has the CDR3 CASSFSSGTSTGELFF. In nucleotides, the sequence is TGTGCCAGCAGTTTTTCTAGCGGGACTTCAACCGGGGAGCTGTTTTTT. The chain joins TRBV27 to TRBJ2-2, with 9 bases matching TRBD2. The junction shows trimming of 3 bases on V and 5 bases on J, and the gene matches do not reach 7 bases of it. From the germline V gene (reference sequence), CDR1 is MNHEY and CDR2 is SMNVEV. There are 16 amino acids in the CDR3, from cysteine to phenylalanine inclusive. Of all the DNA, just the CDR3 is kept, 48 bases in frame from base 1.